This TCR beta chain was captured by sequencing in a study of Ad26.COV2.S vaccination and SARS-CoV-2 variants. V was trimmed by 4 bases and J by 8 bases, leaving 11 bases between them. CDR3 size: 12 residues. Germline V gene data show CDR1 as MNHEY and CDR2 as SVGAGI. The study, taken as a whole, reports: Placebo recipients had lower spike-specific TCR breadth than vaccine recipients. Substantial breadth in spike-specific CD8+ and CD4+ T cell responses was reportedly seen after vaccination.

A remark on this clone: The target antigen is unknown.

Data came from immunoSEQ multiplex PCR; TCRdb stores just in-frame clones and leaves some out. The sample consists of around 350,000 clones, approximately 90% of them appearing once. The J gene is TRBJ1-2, the V gene TRBV6-5; no definite D call. The material was peripheral blood, obtained after recovery from COVID-19. The TCR was taken from a human donor who had recovered from COVID-19. Written as DNA, the CDR3 is TGTGCCAGCAGTTTAACGGGGTCGGGCTACACCTTC. It is translated as CASSLTGSGYTF.